Listed below are T cell receptor beta chains from one sample, sequenced in a study of blood T cell repertoires in COVID-19. Clones were sequenced by immunoSEQ multiplex PCR, and TCRdb holds only the in-frame ones, with some missing. The repertoire includes some 270,000 clones, around 86% of them detected once, and approximately 1.5% sits in the top ten. The sequencing input was peripheral blood. Receptors were obtained from a woman aged 60 to 75 who had recovered from COVID-19. The CDR3 runs from the conserved cysteine through the conserved F or W. D genes are given only for firm matches. Clone size is not always given. Where it is, it says once, few, many or a class for expanded clones.

abundance: -
j_gene: TRBJ1-1
d_gene: -
v_gene: TRBV5-1
CDR3aa: CASSLRGKNTEAFF
CDR3nt: TGCGCCAGCAGCTTGCGGGGTAAGAACACTGAAGCTTTCTTT

abundance: -
j_gene: TRBJ2-7
d_gene: TRBD1
v_gene: TRBV18
CDR3aa: CASSPTGASYEQYF
CDR3nt: TGTGCCAGCTCACCGACAGGGGCAAGCTACGAGCAGTACTTC

abundance: -
j_gene: TRBJ2-5
d_gene: -
v_gene: TRBV18
CDR3aa: CASSLTTGLGETQYF
CDR3nt: TGTGCCAGCTCACTCACCACAGGGTTGGGAGAGACCCAGTACTTC

abundance: once
j_gene: TRBJ2-1
d_gene: TRBD2
v_gene: TRBV11-3
CDR3aa: CASSSGTSGGPYNEQFF
CDR3nt: TGTGCCAGCAGCTCGGGGACTAGCGGGGGGCCCTACAATGAGCAGTTCTTC

abundance: few
j_gene: TRBJ1-5
d_gene: -
v_gene: TRBV7-8
CDR3aa: CASSLGGDGNQPQHF
CDR3nt: TGTGCCAGCAGCTTAGGCGGGGATGGCAATCAGCCCCAGCATTTT

abundance: -
j_gene: TRBJ1-3
d_gene: -
v_gene: TRBV7-2
CDR3aa: CASSLGGAQGNTIYF
CDR3nt: TGTGCCAGCAGCTTAGGGGGAGCCCAGGGAAACACCATATATTTT

abundance: -
j_gene: TRBJ2-3
d_gene: TRBD2
v_gene: TRBV11-2
CDR3aa: CASSLILAGGLDTQYF
CDR3nt: TGTGCCAGCAGCTTAATCCTAGCGGGGGGGCTGGATACGCAGTATTTT

abundance: -
j_gene: TRBJ1-5
d_gene: TRBD1
v_gene: TRBV19
CDR3aa: CASKSQGNQPQHF
CDR3nt: TGTGCCAGTAAATCACAGGGGAATCAGCCCCAGCATTTT

abundance: -
j_gene: TRBJ1-3
d_gene: -
v_gene: TRBV18
CDR3aa: CASSPSLLGNTIYF
CDR3nt: TGTGCCAGCTCACCAAGCCTCCTGGGAAACACCATATATTTT

abundance: -
j_gene: TRBJ2-7
d_gene: TRBD1
v_gene: TRBV19
CDR3aa: CASVSTGGSYEQYF
CDR3nt: TGTGCCAGTGTGTCGACAGGGGGCTCCTACGAGCAGTACTTC

abundance: once
j_gene: TRBJ2-7
d_gene: TRBD1
v_gene: TRBV7-2
CDR3aa: CASSLVLDRTGDYGQYF
CDR3nt: TGTGCCAGCAGCTTGGTACTCGACCGGACAGGTGACTACGGGCAGTACTTC

abundance: -
j_gene: TRBJ1-2
d_gene: TRBD1
v_gene: TRBV11-1
CDR3aa: CASSLGQGRSGYTF
CDR3nt: TGTGCCAGCAGCCTGGGACAGGGGCGGTCGGGCTACACCTTC

abundance: -
j_gene: TRBJ2-7
d_gene: -
v_gene: TRBV12-3/TRBV12-4
CDR3aa: CASSLHREGEQYF
CDR3nt: TGTGCCAGCAGTTTGCACAGGGAAGGCGAGCAGTACTTC

abundance: -
j_gene: TRBJ1-2
d_gene: -
v_gene: TRBV6-1
CDR3aa: CASSDVQGRGGYTF
CDR3nt: TGTGCCAGCAGTGACGTACAGGGACGAGGTGGCTACACCTTC

abundance: -
j_gene: TRBJ1-5
d_gene: TRBD1
v_gene: TRBV25-1
CDR3aa: CASRQTGGNQPQHF
CDR3nt: TGTGCCAGCAGGCAGACAGGGGGGAATCAGCCCCAGCATTTT

abundance: few
j_gene: TRBJ2-3
d_gene: TRBD1
v_gene: TRBV5-4
CDR3aa: CASSLDRGADTQYF
CDR3nt: TGTGCCAGCAGCTTGGACAGGGGGGCAGATACGCAGTATTTT

abundance: -
j_gene: TRBJ2-7
d_gene: -
v_gene: TRBV19
CDR3aa: CASSIAPGESPDF
CDR3nt: TGTGCCAGTAGTATAGCCCCTGGGGAGAGCCCAGACTTC

abundance: -
j_gene: TRBJ1-4
d_gene: TRBD1
v_gene: TRBV5-1
CDR3aa: CASSQQTGVTEKLFF
CDR3nt: TGCGCCAGCAGCCAACAGACAGGGGTTACTGAAAAACTGTTTTTT

abundance: few
j_gene: TRBJ2-3
d_gene: -
v_gene: TRBV7-2
CDR3aa: CASSPLGGDTQYF
CDR3nt: TGTGCCAGCAGCCCCCTTGGAGGAGATACGCAGTATTTT

abundance: -
j_gene: TRBJ1-1
d_gene: TRBD1
v_gene: TRBV6-6
CDR3aa: CASSLQGGTEAFF
CDR3nt: TGTGCCAGCAGTTTACAGGGGGGTACTGAAGCTTTCTTT

abundance: -
j_gene: TRBJ2-3
d_gene: TRBD2
v_gene: TRBV7-7
CDR3aa: CASSSRGGSTDTQYF
CDR3nt: TGTGCTAGCAGCTCCCGGGGAGGGAGCACAGATACGCAGTATTTT

abundance: -
j_gene: TRBJ2-5
d_gene: TRBD1
v_gene: TRBV5-1
CDR3aa: CASSLALTGGSGETQYF
CDR3nt: TGCGCCAGCAGCTTGGCACTGACAGGGGGCTCGGGAGAGACCCAGTACTTC

abundance: -
j_gene: TRBJ1-2
d_gene: TRBD1
v_gene: TRBV9
CDR3aa: CASSEGQGYGYTF
CDR3nt: TGTGCCAGCAGCGAGGGACAGGGCTATGGCTACACCTTC

abundance: once
j_gene: TRBJ2-7
d_gene: TRBD1
v_gene: TRBV5-6
CDR3aa: CASSVDRGVYEQYF
CDR3nt: TGTGCCAGCAGCGTCGACAGGGGCGTCTACGAGCAGTACTTC

abundance: -
j_gene: TRBJ2-7
d_gene: TRBD2
v_gene: TRBV7-6
CDR3aa: CASSPRTSGGASYEQYF
CDR3nt: TGTGCCAGCAGCCCCCGGACTAGCGGGGGGGCGTCCTACGAGCAGTACTTC

abundance: -
j_gene: TRBJ2-1
d_gene: TRBD2
v_gene: TRBV5-6
CDR3aa: CASSPGAGESYNEQFF
CDR3nt: TGTGCCAGCAGCCCCGGAGCGGGGGAAAGCTACAATGAGCAGTTCTTC

abundance: -
j_gene: TRBJ2-1
d_gene: TRBD2
v_gene: TRBV9
CDR3aa: CASSVVLAGVYNEQFF
CDR3nt: TGTGCCAGCAGCGTAGTCCTAGCGGGGGTGTACAATGAGCAGTTCTTC